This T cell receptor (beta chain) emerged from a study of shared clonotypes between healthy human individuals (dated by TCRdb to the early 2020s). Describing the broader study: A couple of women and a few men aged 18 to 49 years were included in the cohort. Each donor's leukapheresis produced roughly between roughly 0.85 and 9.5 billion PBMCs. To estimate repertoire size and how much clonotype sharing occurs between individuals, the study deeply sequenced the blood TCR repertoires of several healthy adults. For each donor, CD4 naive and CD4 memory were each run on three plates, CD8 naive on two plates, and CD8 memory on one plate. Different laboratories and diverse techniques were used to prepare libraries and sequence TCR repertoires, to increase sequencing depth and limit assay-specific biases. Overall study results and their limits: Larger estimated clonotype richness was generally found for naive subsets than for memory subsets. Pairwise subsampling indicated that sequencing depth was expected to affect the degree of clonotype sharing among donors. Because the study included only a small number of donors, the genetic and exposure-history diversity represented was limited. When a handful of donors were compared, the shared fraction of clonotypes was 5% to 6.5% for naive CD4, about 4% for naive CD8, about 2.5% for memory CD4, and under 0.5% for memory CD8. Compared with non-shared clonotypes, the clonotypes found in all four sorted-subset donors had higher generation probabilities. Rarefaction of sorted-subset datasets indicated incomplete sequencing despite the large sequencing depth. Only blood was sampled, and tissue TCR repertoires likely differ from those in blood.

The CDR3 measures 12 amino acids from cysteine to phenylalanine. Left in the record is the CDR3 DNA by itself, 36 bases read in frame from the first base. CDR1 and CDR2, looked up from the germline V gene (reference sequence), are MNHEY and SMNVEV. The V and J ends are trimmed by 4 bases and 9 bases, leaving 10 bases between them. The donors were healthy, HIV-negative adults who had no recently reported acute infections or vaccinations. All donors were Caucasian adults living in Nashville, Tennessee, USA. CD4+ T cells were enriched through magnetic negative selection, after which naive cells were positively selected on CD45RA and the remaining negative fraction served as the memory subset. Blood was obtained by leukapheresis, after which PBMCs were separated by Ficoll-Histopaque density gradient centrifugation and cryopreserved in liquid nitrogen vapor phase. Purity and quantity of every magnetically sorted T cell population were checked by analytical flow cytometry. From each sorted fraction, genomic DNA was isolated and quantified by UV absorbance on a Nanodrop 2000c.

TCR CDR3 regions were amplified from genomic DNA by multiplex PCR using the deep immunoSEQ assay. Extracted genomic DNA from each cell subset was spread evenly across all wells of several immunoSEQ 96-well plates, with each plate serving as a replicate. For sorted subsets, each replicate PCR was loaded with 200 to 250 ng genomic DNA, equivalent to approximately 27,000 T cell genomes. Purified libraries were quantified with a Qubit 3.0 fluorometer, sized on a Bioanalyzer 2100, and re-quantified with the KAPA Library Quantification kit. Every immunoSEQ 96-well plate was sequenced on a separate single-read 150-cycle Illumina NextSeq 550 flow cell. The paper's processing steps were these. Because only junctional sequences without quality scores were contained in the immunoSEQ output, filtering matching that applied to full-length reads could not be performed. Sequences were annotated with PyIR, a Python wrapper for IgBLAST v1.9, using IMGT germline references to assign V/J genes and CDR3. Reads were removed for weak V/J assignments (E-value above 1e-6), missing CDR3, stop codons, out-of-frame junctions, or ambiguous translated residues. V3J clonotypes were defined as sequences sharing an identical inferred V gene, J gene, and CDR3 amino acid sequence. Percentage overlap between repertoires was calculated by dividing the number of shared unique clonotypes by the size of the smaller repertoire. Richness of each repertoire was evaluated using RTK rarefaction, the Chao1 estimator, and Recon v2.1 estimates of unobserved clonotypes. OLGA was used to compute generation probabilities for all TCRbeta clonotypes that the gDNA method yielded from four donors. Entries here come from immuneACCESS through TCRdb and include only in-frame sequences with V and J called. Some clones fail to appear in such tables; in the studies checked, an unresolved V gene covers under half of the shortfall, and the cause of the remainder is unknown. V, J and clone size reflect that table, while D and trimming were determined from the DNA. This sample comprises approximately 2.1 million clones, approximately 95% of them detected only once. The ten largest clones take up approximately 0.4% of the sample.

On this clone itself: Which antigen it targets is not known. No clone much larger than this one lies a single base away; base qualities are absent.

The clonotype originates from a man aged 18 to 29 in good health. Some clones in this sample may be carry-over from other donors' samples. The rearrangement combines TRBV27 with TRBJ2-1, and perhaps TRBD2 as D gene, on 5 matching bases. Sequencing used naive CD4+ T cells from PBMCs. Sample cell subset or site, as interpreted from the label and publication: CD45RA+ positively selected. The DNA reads TGTGCCAGCAGTTCCCGAGAGGGTGAGCAGTTCTTC. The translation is CASSSREGEQFF.